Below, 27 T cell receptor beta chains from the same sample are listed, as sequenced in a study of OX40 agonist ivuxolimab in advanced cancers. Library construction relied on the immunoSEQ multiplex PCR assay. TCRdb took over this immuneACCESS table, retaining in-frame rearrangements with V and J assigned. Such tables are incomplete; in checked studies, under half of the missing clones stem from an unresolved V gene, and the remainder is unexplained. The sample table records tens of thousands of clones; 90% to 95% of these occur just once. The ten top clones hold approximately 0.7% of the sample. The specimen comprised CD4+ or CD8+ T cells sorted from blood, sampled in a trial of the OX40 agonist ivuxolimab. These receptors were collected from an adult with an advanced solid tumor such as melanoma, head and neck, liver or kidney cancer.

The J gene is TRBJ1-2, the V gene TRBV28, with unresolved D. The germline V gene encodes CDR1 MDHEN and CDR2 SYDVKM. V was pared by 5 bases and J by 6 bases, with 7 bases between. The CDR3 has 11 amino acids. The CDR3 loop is CASSPGDGYTF. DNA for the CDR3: TGTGCCAGCAGTCCCGGAGATGGCTACACCTTC.

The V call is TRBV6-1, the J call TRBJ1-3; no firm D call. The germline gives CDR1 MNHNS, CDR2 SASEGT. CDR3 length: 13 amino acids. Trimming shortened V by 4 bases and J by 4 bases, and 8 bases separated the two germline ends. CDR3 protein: CASSGKPGNTIYF. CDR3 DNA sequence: TGTGCCAGCAGTGGAAAACCAGGAAACACCATATATTTT.

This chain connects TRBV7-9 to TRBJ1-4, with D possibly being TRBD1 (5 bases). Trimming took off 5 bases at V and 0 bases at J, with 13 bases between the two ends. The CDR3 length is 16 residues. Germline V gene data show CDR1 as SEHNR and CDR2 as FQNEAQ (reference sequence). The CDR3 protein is CASSPGHAATNEKLFF. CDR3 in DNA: TGTGCCAGCAGCCCAGGACATGCTGCAACTAATGAAAAACTGTTTTTT.

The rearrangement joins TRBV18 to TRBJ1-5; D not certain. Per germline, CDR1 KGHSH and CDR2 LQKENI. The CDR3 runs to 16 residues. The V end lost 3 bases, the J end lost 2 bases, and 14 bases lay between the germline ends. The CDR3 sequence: CASSPRNPGGNQPQHF. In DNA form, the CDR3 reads TGTGCCAGCTCACCTAGAAATCCCGGGGGCAATCAGCCCCAGCATTTT. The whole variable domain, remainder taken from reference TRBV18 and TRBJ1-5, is NAGVMQNPRHLVRRRGQEARLRCSPMKGHSHVYWYRQLPEEGLKFMVYLQKENIIDESGMPKERFSAEFPKEGPSILRIQQVVRGDSAAYFCASSPRNPGGNQPQHFGDGTRLSIL.

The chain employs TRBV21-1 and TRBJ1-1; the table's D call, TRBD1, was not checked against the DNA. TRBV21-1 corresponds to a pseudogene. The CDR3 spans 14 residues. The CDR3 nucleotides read TGTGCCAGCAGCAAAGGACAGAAGAACACTGAAGCTTTCTTT. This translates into CASSKGQKNTEAFF.

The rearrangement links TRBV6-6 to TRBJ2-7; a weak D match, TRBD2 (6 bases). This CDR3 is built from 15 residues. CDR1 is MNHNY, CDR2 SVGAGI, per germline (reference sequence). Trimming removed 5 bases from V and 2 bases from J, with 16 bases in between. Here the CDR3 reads CASSGRGRGTYEQYF. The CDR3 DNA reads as TGTGCCAGCAGTGGTCGAGGGCGGGGTACCTACGAGCAGTACTTC.

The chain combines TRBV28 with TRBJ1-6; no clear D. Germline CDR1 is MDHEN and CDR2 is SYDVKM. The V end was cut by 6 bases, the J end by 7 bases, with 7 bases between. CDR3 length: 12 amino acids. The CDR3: CASSFRNSPLHF. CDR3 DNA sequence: TGTGCCAGCAGCTTCAGAAATTCACCCCTCCACTTT.

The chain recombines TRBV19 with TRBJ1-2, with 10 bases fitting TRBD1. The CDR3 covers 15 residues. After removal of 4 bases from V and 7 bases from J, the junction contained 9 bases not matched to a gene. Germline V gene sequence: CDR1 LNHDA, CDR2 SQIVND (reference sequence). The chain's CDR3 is CASSTTGGVFVGYTF. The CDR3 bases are TGTGCCAGTAGTACGACAGGGGGCGTCTTCGTTGGCTACACCTTC.

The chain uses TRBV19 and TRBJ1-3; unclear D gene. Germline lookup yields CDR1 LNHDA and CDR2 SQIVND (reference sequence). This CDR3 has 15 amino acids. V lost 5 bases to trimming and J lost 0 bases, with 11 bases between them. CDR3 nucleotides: TGTGCCAGTAGTGTTCAGACCTTCTCTGGAAACACCATATATTTT. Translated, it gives CASSVQTFSGNTIYF.

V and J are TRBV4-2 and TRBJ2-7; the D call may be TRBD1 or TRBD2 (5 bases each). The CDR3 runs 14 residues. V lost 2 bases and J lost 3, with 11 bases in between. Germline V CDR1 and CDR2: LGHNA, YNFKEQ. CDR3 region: CASSQPGPDYEQYF. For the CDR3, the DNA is TGTGCCAGCAGCCAACCGGGACCCGACTACGAGCAGTACTTC.

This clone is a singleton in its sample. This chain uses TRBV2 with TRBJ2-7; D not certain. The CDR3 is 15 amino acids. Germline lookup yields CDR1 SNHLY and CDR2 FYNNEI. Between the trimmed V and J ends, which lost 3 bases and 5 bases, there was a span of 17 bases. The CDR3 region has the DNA TGTGCCAGCAGTGACCTGGGCCAGAGGCTCCACGAGCAGTACTTC. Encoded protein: CASSDLGQRLHEQYF.

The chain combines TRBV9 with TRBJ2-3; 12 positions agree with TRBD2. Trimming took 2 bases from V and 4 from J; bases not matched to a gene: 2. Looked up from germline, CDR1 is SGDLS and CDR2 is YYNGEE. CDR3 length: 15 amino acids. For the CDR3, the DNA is TGTGCCAGCAGCGTGGCTAGCGGGAGGGCAGATACGCAGTATTTT. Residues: CASSVASGRADTQYF.

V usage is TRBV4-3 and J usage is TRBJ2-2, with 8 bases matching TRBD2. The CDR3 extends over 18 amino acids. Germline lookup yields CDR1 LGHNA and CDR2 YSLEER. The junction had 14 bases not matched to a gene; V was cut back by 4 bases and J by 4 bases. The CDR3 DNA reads TGCGCCAGCAGCCTGAACATTCCGGGACTAGAGGGCACCGGGGAGCTGTTTTTT. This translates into CASSLNIPGLEGTGELFF.

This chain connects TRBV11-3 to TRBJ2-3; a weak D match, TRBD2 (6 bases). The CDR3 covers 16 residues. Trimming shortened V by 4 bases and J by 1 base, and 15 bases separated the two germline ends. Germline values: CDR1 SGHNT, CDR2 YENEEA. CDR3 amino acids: CASSYGTGIGTDTQYF. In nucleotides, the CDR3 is TGTGCCAGCAGCTATGGGACTGGGATTGGCACAGATACGCAGTATTTT.

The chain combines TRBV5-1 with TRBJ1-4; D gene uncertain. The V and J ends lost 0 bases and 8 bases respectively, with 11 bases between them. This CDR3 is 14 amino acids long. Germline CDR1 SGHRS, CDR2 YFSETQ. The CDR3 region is CASSLERAGEKLFF. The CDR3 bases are TGCGCCAGCAGCTTGGAGAGGGCTGGGGAAAAACTGTTTTTT.

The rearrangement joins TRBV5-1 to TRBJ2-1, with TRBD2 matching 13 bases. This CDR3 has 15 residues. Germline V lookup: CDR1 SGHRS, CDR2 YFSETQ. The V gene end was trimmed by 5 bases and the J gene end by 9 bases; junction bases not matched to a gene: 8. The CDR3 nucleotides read TGCGCCAGCAGGGCCGGACTAGCGGGAGTGGTTGAGCAGTTCTTC. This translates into CASRAGLAGVVEQFF.

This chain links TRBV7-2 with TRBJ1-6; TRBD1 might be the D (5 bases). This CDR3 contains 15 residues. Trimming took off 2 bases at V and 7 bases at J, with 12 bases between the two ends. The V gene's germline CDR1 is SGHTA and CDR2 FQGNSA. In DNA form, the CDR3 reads TGTGCCAGCAGCTTAAACAGGATGGGGAATTCACCCCTCCACTTT. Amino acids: CASSLNRMGNSPLHF.

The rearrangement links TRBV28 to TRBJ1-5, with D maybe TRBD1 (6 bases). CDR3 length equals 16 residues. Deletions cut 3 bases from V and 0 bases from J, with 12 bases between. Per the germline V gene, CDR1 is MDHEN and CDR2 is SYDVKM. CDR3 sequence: CASSFRTVTSNQPQHF. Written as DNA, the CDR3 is TGTGCCAGCAGTTTCCGGACAGTTACTAGCAATCAGCCCCAGCATTTT.

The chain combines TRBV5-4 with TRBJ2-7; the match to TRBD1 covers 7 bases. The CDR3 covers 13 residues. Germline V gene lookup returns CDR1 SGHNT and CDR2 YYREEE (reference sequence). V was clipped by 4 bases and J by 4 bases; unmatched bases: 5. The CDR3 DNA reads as TGTGCCAGCAGCCGGGACAGTTTATACGAGCAGTACTTC. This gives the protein CASSRDSLYEQYF. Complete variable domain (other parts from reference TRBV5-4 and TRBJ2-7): ETGVTQSPTHLIKTRGQQVTLRCSSQSGHNTVSWYQQALGQGPQFIFQYYREEENGRGNFPPRFSGLQFPNYSSELNVNALELDDSALYLCASSRDSLYEQYFGPGTRLTVT.

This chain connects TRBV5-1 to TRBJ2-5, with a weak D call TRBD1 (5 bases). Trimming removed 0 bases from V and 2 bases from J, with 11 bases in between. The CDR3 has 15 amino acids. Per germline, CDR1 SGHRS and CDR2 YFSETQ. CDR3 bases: TGCGCCAGCAGCTTGGCTCAGACAGTTCAAGAGACCCAGTACTTC. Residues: CASSLAQTVQETQYF.

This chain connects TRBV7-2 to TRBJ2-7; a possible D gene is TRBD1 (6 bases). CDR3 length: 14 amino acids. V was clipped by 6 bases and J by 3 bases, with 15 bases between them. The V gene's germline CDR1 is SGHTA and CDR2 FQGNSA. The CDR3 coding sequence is TGTGCCAGCAGGGCGGACAGCATTATCTACGAGCAGTACTTC. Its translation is CASRADSIIYEQYF.

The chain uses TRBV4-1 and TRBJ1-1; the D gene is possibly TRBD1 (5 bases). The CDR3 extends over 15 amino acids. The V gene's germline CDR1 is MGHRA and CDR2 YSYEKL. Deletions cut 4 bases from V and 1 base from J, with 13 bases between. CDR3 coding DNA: TGCGCCAGCAGCCTTTACCGGGACGGGAACACTGAAGCTTTCTTT. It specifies CASSLYRDGNTEAFF.

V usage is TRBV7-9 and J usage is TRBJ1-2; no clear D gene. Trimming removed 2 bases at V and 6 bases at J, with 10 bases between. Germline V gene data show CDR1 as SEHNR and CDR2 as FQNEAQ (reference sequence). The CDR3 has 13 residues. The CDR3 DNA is TGTGCCAGCAGCTTAACGGGAATCCATGGCTACACCTTC. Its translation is CASSLTGIHGYTF.

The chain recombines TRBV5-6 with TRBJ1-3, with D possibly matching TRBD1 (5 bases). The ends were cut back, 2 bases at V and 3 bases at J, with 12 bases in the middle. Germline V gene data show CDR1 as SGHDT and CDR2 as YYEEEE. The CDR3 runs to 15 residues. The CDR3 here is CASSFAGTGGNTIYF. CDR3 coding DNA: TGTGCCAGCAGCTTTGCAGGGACGGGTGGAAACACCATATATTTT.

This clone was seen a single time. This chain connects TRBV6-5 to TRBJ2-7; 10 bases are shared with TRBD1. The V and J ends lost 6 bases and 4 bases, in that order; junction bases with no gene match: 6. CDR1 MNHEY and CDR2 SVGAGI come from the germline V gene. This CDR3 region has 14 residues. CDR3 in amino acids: CASRVDRGPYEQYF. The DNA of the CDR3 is TGTGCCAGCAGGGTTGACAGGGGGCCATACGAGCAGTACTTC.

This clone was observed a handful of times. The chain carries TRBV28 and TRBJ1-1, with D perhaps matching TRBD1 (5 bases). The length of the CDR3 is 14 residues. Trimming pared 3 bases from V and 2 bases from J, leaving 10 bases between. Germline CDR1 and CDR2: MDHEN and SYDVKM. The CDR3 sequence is CASSFQGTNTEAFF. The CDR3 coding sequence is TGTGCCAGCAGTTTTCAGGGCACCAACACTGAAGCTTTCTTT.

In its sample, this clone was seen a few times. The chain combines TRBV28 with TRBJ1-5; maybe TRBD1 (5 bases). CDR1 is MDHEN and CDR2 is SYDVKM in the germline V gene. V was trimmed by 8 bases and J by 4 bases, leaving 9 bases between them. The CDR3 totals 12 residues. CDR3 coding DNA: TGTGCCAGCGCGAGGGGAAATCAGCCCCAGCATTTT. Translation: CASARGNQPQHF.